This is a list of T cell receptor beta chains from one sample in a study of cytomegalovirus exposure and HLA in healthy donors. Libraries were prepared by immunoSEQ multiplex PCR; TCRdb keeps only in-frame clonotypes and omits some of them. Seen here are approximately 130,000 clones, about 78% observed once, and the top ten hold less than 3.5%. Sequencing was carried out using PBMCs. All receptors come from a human donor in good health. The CDR3 runs from the conserved cysteine through the conserved F or W. Each record gives: CDR3 DNA, CDR3 protein, J gene, D gene, clone size, V gene. The D gene is left open where the match is weak. A clone size is listed for some rows: how often the clone was seen (once, few, many), or a class if it is expanded.

TGTGCCAGCAACCAGGACAGAAACTATGGCTACACCTTC,CASNQDRNYGYTF,TRBJ1-2,-,-,TRBV4-2
TGTGCCAGTAGTATAGTCGGCACTAATAGCAATCAGCCCCAGCATTTT,CASSIVGTNSNQPQHF,TRBJ1-5,-,-,TRBV19
TGTGCCAGCAGTTTGAGCCCAGGGGGCAATGAGCAGTTCTTC,CASSLSPGGNEQFF,TRBJ2-1,TRBD1,once,TRBV28
TGTGCCAGCAGCCCCCGGACAGGAGTCTCTTACGAGCAGTACTTC,CASSPRTGVSYEQYF,TRBJ2-7,TRBD1,-,TRBV5-5
TGTGCCAGCAGTTCGGGGTGGCAAACCGAGCAGTACTTC,CASSSGWQTEQYF,TRBJ2-7,-,-,TRBV27
TGTGCCAGCGCGGAACCGGGAGCTTACTACGAGCAGTACTTC,CASAEPGAYYEQYF,TRBJ2-7,-,-,TRBV7-9
TGTGCCAGCAGCTTAGCGGGACTAGCGGGGGGGCAAGATACGCAGTATTTT,CASSLAGLAGGQDTQYF,TRBJ2-3,TRBD2,-,TRBV7-2
TGTGCCAGCAGACCGACAGGGCCCAGCACAGATACGCAGTATTTT,CASRPTGPSTDTQYF,TRBJ2-3,TRBD1,-,TRBV27
TGTGCCAGCAGCTTAGCGACAGATAGCAATCAGCCCCAGCATTTT,CASSLATDSNQPQHF,TRBJ1-5,-,-,TRBV7-2
TGTGCCAGCAGACGAGGGCCTAGCTCTGGAAACACCATATATTTT,CASRRGPSSGNTIYF,TRBJ1-3,-,-,TRBV6-5
TGTGCCAGCAGTGAAGACAGGGATTCCTACGAGCAGTACTTC,CASSEDRDSYEQYF,TRBJ2-7,TRBD1,-,TRBV28
TGTGCCAGTAGTAGAGTGGCTAGCTCGAGTAGGTGGGCCAACGTCCTGACTTTC,CASSRVASSSRWANVLTF,TRBJ2-6,-,-,TRBV19
TGTGCCAGCAGCTTAGATGGGGACAGGGGGCGAAATTCACCCCTCCACTTT,CASSLDGDRGRNSPLHF,TRBJ1-6,TRBD1,-,TRBV11-3
TGCAGCGTTGCTTCGACAGGGAGCTACACCTTC,CSVASTGSYTF,TRBJ1-2,TRBD1,-,TRBV29-1
TGCGCCAGCAGCTTGTCGGGACAAACCACTGAAGCTTTCTTT,CASSLSGQTTEAFF,TRBJ1-1,-,-,TRBV5-1
TGTGCCAGCACGACCGGGACAGGGAATACTGAAGCCTTCTTT,CASTTGTGNTEAFF,TRBJ1-1,TRBD1,-,TRBV6-1
TGTGCCAGCAGCCTAGCGGGAGTATCCGAGCAGTACTTC,CASSLAGVSEQYF,TRBJ2-7,TRBD2,-,TRBV11-3
TGTGCCAGCAGTCTCGGACTAGCGGGGGGCTACGAGCAGTACTTC,CASSLGLAGGYEQYF,TRBJ2-7,TRBD2,-,TRBV28
TGTGCCAGCAGTTACGGACAGGGGGCGCGGACCGGGGAGCTGTTTTTT,CASSYGQGARTGELFF,TRBJ2-2,TRBD1,many,TRBV6-6
TGTGCCAGCAGCTCCGCCACTAGCGGGAGCAGTGAGCAGTACTTC,CASSSATSGSSEQYF,TRBJ2-5,TRBD2,-,TRBV7-3
TGTGCCAGCAGCCTAGGGACTAGCGGGGGGGCCTCGCGCACAGATACGCAGTATTTT,CASSLGTSGGASRTDTQYF,TRBJ2-3,TRBD2,-,TRBV7-9
TGTGCCTGGAGTGTACGTGGAGTCCGCTACGAGCAGTACTTC,CAWSVRGVRYEQYF,TRBJ2-7,-,few,TRBV30
TGTGCCAGTAGTTCCACCGGGACAGGAGATAATTCACCCCTCCACTTT,CASSSTGTGDNSPLHF,TRBJ1-6,TRBD1,-,TRBV19
TGTGCCAGCAGCCCTGGGACAGGGTTTAATCAGCCCCAGCATTTT,CASSPGTGFNQPQHF,TRBJ1-5,TRBD1,once,TRBV7-2
TGTGCCAGCGTGTTAAACAGGGGGGTTTTTGGGGAGCAGTACTTC,CASVLNRGVFGEQYF,TRBJ2-7,-,-,TRBV21-1
TGTGCCAGCAGCACAGGGTTGGCGGAGACTGAAGCTTTCTTT,CASSTGLAETEAFF,TRBJ1-1,-,-,TRBV6-1
TGTGCCACCAGCAGACCCTTAAACCGGGACAGAGAAGCTTTCTTT,CATSRPLNRDREAFF,TRBJ1-1,TRBD1,-,TRBV15
TGCAGTGCGGAGACTAGCAAGACCCAGTACTTC,CSAETSKTQYF,TRBJ2-5,TRBD2,-,TRBV20-1
TGCAGCGTGACAGGGGGCGAAGATACGCAGTATTTT,CSVTGGEDTQYF,TRBJ2-3,TRBD1,-,TRBV29-1
TGTGCCAGCAGCGAGACAAGCGGGAGGGCCAATGAGCAGTTCTTC,CASSETSGRANEQFF,TRBJ2-1,TRBD2,-,TRBV9
TGTGCCTGGAGTCACCGACAGGGCCATAGTTATGTGGATACGCAGTATTTT,CAWSHRQGHSYVDTQYF,TRBJ2-3,TRBD1,-,TRBV30
TGTGCCAGCAGCCAAGATCTGGCGGGAGGGGCTTTTGAGCAGTTCTTC,CASSQDLAGGAFEQFF,TRBJ2-1,TRBD2,-,TRBV4-2
TGTGCCAGCAGACCGCGGGACAGGGGGCGTATTAATGAGCAGTTCTTC,CASRPRDRGRINEQFF,TRBJ2-1,TRBD1,few,TRBV28
TGTGCCAGCAGCATCCCCGGGAATTATGGCTACACCTTC,CASSIPGNYGYTF,TRBJ1-2,-,-,TRBV28
TGTGCCAGCAGCAGGGTGGGGGACTCCTATTTTAATAGCAATCAGCCCCAGCATTTT,CASSRVGDSYFNSNQPQHF,TRBJ1-5,-,-,TRBV21-1
TGTGCCAGCCATCTAGCGGGAGTCACCGGGGAGCTGTTTTTT,CASHLAGVTGELFF,TRBJ2-2,TRBD2,-,TRBV6-5
TGTGCCAGCAGTTTAAGCGGGATGAGCACAGATACGCAGTATTTT,CASSLSGMSTDTQYF,TRBJ2-3,TRBD2,-,TRBV28
TGTGCCAGCAGCCCATTCTCGGGTCGAGAGCAGTTCTTC,CASSPFSGREQFF,TRBJ2-1,-,few,TRBV5-6
TGTGCCAGCAGTGAAGCGCTTCATCTTAGAGATACGCAGTATTTT,CASSEALHLRDTQYF,TRBJ2-3,-,once,TRBV2
TGCGCCAGCAGCCAAGAGCAGGTGGACTATGGCTACACCTTC,CASSQEQVDYGYTF,TRBJ1-2,-,few,TRBV4-3
TGCGCCAGCAGCTCCGGGACAGGGAACACTGAAGCTTTCTTT,CASSSGTGNTEAFF,TRBJ1-1,TRBD1,-,TRBV5-1
TGTGCCAGCAGTGAAGCCTCACTAGCGGGGACCATAGGGGAGACCCAGTACTTC,CASSEASLAGTIGETQYF,TRBJ2-5,TRBD2,few,TRBV6-1
TGTGCCAGCCAGGGGACACACGCCACAGATACGCAGTATTTT,CASQGTHATDTQYF,TRBJ2-3,-,-,TRBV5-4
TGTGCCAGCTCACCACCCTCGACTCCTAACTATGGCTACACCTTC,CASSPPSTPNYGYTF,TRBJ1-2,-,-,TRBV18
TGTGCCAGCAGCCTAAGCAGGGGGCGCGGGGCTTACGAGCAGTACTTC,CASSLSRGRGAYEQYF,TRBJ2-7,TRBD1,-,TRBV11-2
TGTGCCAGCAGCCAAGGCAGGGGAGACTATGGCTACACCTTC,CASSQGRGDYGYTF,TRBJ1-2,-,few,TRBV4-2
TGCGCCAGCAGCCAAGGGGAGGCGGGCTATGGCTACACCTTC,CASSQGEAGYGYTF,TRBJ1-2,-,-,TRBV4-1
TGCGCCAGCAGCCCCGAGAGGGGGTCTAACACCGGGGAGCTGTTTTTT,CASSPERGSNTGELFF,TRBJ2-2,-,few,TRBV5-1
TGTACCAGCAGCTTAGCTCGACCCGCGGGGGAGCAGTACTTC,CTSSLARPAGEQYF,TRBJ2-7,-,-,TRBV11-1
TGTGCCTGGACCAGGGTTCGCGATGGCTACACCTTC,CAWTRVRDGYTF,TRBJ1-2,-,-,TRBV30
TGTGCCAGCAGCCAAGCCGGGACTAGCGGGGTAGCCAAAAACATTCAGTACTTC,CASSQAGTSGVAKNIQYF,TRBJ2-4,TRBD2,-,TRBV4-2